A selection of T cell receptor beta chains follows, all from one sample in a study of monozygotic twins with inflammatory bowel disease. TCRdb re-called the 5' RACE reads and shows each CDR3 protein once, DNA omitted. The data include about 160,000 distinct CDR3 sequences; the top ten clones carry 2.5% to 3%. Sequencing was done on a sample of blood. The receptor set was obtained from a human donor with ulcerative colitis or Crohn's disease, or a healthy co-twin of an affected twin (not recorded which). Both conserved end residues are part of each CDR3.

cdr3_aa,j_call,v_call,cdr3_length
CASSFRLAEEKEQFF,TRBJ2-1,TRBV5-1,15
CASSLLYGTQGDGYTF,TRBJ1-2,TRBV5-6,16
CASSIELGQGSSYNEQFF,TRBJ2-1,TRBV19,18
CATRGAHNLLSSTDTQYF,TRBJ2-3,TRBV10-3,18
CASFPFGTANTGELFF,TRBJ2-2,TRBV6-1,16
CASSLSGLQRYNEQFF,TRBJ2-1,TRBV5-1,16
CASSVEEGTHSGNTIYF,TRBJ1-3,TRBV9,17
CASSLTGAHNEQFF,TRBJ2-1,TRBV7-3,14
CASSYSSSRGVHF,TRBJ1-5,TRBV6-2/TRBV6-3,13
CASSTLPGQENNSPLHF,TRBJ1-6,TRBV19,17
CSARVLHRDSNTGELFF,TRBJ2-2,TRBV20-1,17
CASRRTVGTSGIQYNTQYF,TRBJ2-3,TRBV5-6,19
CSVLEQTAYNSPLHF,TRBJ1-6,TRBV29-1,15